This T cell receptor (beta chain) appears in the sequencing data of a study of cytomegalovirus exposure and HLA in healthy donors. Study summary: Earlier, 150 million to 200 million T cells were analyzed, and 90 million to 140 million unique TCR beta sequences were found among them.

It was with 60 Vbeta and 13 Jbeta primers that the PCR ran. Method: immunoSEQ multiplex PCR; TCRdb's copy keeps in-frame clones and lacks some. The sample includes roughly 120,000 clones, about three quarters seen only once; the top ten take around 14%. Only one count was recorded for this clone. Sequenced sample: PBMCs. The sequence was obtained from a woman in her fifties or sixties in good health and CMV-seropositive.

The CDR3 region is CASSSNRLAGASEQYF. Written as DNA, the CDR3 is TGTGCCAGCAGCTCAAATCGACTAGCGGGAGCGTCCGAGCAGTACTTC. The rearrangement joins TRBV7-6 to TRBJ2-7; 12 nucleotides match TRBD2. The CDR3 runs 16 residues. Germline V gene data show CDR1 as SGHVS and CDR2 as FNYEAQ. The J segment lost 6 bases and the V segment lost 4 bases, leaving 10 bases of the junction unmatched.